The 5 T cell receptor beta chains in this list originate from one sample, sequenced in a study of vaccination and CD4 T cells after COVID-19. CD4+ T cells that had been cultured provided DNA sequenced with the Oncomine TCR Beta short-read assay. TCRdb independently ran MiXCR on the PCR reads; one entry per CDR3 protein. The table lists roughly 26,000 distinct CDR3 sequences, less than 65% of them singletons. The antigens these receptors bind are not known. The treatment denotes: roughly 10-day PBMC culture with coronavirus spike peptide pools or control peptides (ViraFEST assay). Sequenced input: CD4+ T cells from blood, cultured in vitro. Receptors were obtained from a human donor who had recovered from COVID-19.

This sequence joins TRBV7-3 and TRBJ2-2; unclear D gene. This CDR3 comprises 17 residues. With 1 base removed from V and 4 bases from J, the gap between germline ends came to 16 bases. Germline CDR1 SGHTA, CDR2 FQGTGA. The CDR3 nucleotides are TGTGCCAGCAGCTTAATGGGCACTCCGTTGGGCACCGGGGAGCTGTTTTTT. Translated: CASSLMGTPLGTGELFF.

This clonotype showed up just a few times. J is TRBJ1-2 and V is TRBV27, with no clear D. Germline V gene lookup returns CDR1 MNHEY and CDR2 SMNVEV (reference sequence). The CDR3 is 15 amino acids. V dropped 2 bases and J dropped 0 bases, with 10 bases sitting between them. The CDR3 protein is CASSLKEGPNYGYTF. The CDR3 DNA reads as TGTGCCAGCAGTTTAAAGGAGGGCCCTAACTATGGCTACACCTTC.

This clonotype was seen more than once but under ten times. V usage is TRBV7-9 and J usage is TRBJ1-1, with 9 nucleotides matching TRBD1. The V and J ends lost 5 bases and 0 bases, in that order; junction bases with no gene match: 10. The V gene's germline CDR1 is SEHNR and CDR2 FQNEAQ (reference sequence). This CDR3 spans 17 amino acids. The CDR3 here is CASSTRPGQGVNTEAFF. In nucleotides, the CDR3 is TGTGCCAGCAGCACAAGACCGGGACAGGGCGTGAACACTGAAGCTTTCTTT. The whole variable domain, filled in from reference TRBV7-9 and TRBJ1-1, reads DTGVSQNPRHKITKRGQNVTFRCDPISEHNRLYWYRQTLGQGPEFLTYFQNEAQLEKSRLLSDRFSAERPKGSFSTLEIQRTEQGDSAMYLCASSTRPGQGVNTEAFFGQGTRLTVV.

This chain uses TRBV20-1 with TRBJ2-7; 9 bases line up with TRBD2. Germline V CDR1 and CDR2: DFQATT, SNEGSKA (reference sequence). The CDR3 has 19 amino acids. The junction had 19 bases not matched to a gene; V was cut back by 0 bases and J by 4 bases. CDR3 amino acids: CSARDLWTSEPKVGYEQYF. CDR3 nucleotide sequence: TGCAGTGCTAGAGATTTGTGGACTAGCGAACCGAAGGTGGGATACGAGCAGTACTTC.

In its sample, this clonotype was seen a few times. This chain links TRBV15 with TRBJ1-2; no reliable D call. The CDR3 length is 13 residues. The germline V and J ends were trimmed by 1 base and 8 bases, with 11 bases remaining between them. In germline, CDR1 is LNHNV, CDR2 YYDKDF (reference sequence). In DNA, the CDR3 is TGTGCCACCAGCAGAGGCCCCCTGGGAGGCTACACCTTC. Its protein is CATSRGPLGGYTF.